The clone carrying this T cell receptor (beta chain) came up a few times. Its specificity is unknown. Repertoires were generated with immunoSEQ multiplex PCR, while TCRdb's copy carries only in-frame clones and drops some. The profile shows about 110,000 clones, about nine tenths of them singletons. The data stem from a study of PD-1 blockade in classical Hodgkin lymphoma. As to time point: cycle 4 day 1 (C4D1), after 6 weeks of nivolumab. Relapse after autologous stem cell transplantation occurred in every patient, and brentuximab vedotin exposure varied. The best responses consisted of complete response, partial response or progressive disease. Whole-study results and caveats: Prior to therapy, complete responders displayed diversity much like that of newly diagnosed patients. Researchers reported that CD4+ TCR diversity, though not CD8+, rose significantly by C4D1.

The sequence came from a human donor with classical Hodgkin lymphoma. The sequencing used peripheral blood mononuclear cells (PBMCs), collected before the fourth cycle of nivolumab.

CDR3 amino acids: CASSPIESLGGQYF. The DNA for the CDR3 is TGTGCCAGCAGCCCTATAGAATCCCTCGGCGGGCAGTACTTC. The V gene is TRBV14, the J gene TRBJ2-7; no clear D gene. The CDR3 length is 14 residues. Germline V gives CDR1 SGHDN, CDR2 FVKESK. Trimming removed 4 bases at V and 9 bases at J, with 19 bases between.